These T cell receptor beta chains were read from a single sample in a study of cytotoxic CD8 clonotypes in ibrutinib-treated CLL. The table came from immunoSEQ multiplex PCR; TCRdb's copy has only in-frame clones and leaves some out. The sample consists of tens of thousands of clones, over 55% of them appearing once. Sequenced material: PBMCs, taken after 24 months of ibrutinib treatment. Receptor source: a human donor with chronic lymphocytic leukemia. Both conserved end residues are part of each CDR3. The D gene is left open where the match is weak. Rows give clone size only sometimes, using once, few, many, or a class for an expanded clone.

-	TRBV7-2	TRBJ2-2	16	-	CASSPGRTGITGELFF	TGTGCCAGCAGCCCGGGCCGGACTGGGATCACCGGGGAGCTGTTTTTT
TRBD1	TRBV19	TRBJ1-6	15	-	CASSMLTGGGSPLHF	TGTGCCAGTAGTATGCTCACAGGGGGAGGATCACCCCTCCACTTT
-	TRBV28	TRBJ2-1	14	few	CASSPATSYNEQFF	TGTGCCAGCAGTCCGGCCACCTCCTACAATGAGCAGTTCTTC
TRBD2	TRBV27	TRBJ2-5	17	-	CASSLLGLAGNQETQYF	TGTGCCAGCAGTCTCCTGGGACTAGCGGGAAACCAAGAGACCCAGTACTTC
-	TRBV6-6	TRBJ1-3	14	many	CASSYGTAGNTIYF	TGTGCCAGCAGTTATGGGACGGCGGGAAACACCATATATTTT
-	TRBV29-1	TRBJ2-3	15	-	CSVAPKDAIADTQYF	TGCAGCGTTGCCCCAAAGGACGCGATCGCCGATACGCAGTATTTT
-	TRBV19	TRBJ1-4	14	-	CASSTRRTNEKLFF	TGTGCCAGTAGTACGCGGCGGACTAATGAAAAACTGTTTTTT
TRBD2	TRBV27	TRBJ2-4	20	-	CASRKGIGSGGTRGKNIQYF	TGTGCCAGCAGGAAGGGGATAGGGAGCGGGGGGACGAGAGGCAAAAACATTCAGTACTTC
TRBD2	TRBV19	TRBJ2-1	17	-	CASSIVLAGTFYNEQFF	TGTGCCAGTAGTATAGTTCTAGCGGGAACGTTTTACAATGAGCAGTTCTTC
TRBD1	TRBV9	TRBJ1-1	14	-	CASSVDDLTGSCNF	TGTGCCAGCAGCGTAGACGACCTGACAGGGAGTTGTAACTTT
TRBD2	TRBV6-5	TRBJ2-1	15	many	CASSQYSSGGGEQFF	TGTGCCAGCAGCCAATACTCCAGCGGGGGGGGTGAGCAGTTCTTC
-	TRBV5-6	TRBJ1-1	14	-	CASSTLTGFPEAFF	TGTGCCAGCAGCACTCTAACCGGATTCCCTGAAGCTTTCTTT
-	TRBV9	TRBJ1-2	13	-	CASSVEEDYGYTF	TGTGCCAGCAGCGTAGAGGAAGACTATGGCTACACCTTC
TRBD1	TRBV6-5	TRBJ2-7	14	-	CASRKGQGAGEQYF	TGTGCCAGCAGAAAGGGACAGGGGGCGGGCGAGCAGTACTTC
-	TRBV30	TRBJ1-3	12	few	CAWERSGNTIYF	TGTGCCTGGGAAAGGTCTGGAAACACCATATATTTT
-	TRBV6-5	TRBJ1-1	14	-	CASSFGGRRTEAFF	TGTGCCAGCAGTTTCGGGGGGAGACGGACTGAAGCTTTCTTT
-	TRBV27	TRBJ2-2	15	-	CASSFGVARTGELFF	TGTGCCAGCAGTTTTGGAGTAGCTCGCACCGGGGAGCTGTTTTTT
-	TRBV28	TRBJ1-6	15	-	CASTRSGSYNSPLHF	TGTGCCAGCACACGTTCGGGCTCCTATAATTCACCCCTCCACTTT
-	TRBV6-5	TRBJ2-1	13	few	CASKTQGWFEQFF	TGTGCCAGCAAAACCCAGGGTTGGTTTGAGCAGTTCTTC
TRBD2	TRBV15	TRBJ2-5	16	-	CATSEGASGKQETQYF	TGTGCCACCAGCGAGGGGGCTAGCGGGAAACAAGAGACCCAGTACTTC
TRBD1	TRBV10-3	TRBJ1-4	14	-	CAISERDRGEKLFF	TGTGCCATCAGTGAGAGGGACAGGGGTGAAAAACTGTTTTTT